This T cell receptor beta chain comes out of a study of OX40 agonist ivuxolimab in advanced cancers. Study-wide context: Clinicians treated patients with ivuxolimab, an agonistic anti-OX40 (CD134) antibody.

Clones were read by immunoSEQ multiplex PCR, and TCRdb kept only the in-frame ones, dropping some. The sample has about 35,000 clones, about 90% seen once. Germline CDR1 reads SGHAT; CDR2 reads FQNNGV. Losses at the gene ends were 2 bases for V and 2 bases for J; bases not matched to a gene: 4. The CDR3 has 16 amino acids. The clonotype was recovered from an adult with an advanced solid tumor such as melanoma, head and neck, liver or kidney cancer. The source was CD4+ or CD8+ T cells sorted from blood, collected in a trial of the OX40 agonist ivuxolimab. The chain employs TRBV11-2 and TRBJ2-3, with 10 bases identical to TRBD2. The chain's CDR3 is CASSLPTSGNTDTQYF. In DNA, the CDR3 is TGTGCCAGCAGCTTACCCACTAGCGGGAACACAGATACGCAGTATTTT.